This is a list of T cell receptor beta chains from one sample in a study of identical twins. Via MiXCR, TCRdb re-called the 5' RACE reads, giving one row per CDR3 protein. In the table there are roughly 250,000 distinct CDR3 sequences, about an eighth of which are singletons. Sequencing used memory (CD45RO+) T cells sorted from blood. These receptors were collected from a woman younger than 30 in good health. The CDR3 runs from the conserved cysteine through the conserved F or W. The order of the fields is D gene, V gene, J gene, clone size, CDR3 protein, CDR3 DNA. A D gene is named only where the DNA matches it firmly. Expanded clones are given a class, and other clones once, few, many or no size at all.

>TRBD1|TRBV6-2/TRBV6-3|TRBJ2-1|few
CASSLDRKQDNEQFF
TGTGCCAGCAGCTTGGACAGGAAACAAGACAATGAGCAGTTCTTC
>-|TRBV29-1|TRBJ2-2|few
CSVDSGASGGELFF
TGCAGCGTTGATTCGGGGGCTTCCGGGGGGGAGCTGTTTTTT
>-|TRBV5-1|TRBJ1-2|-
CASSLGGVANYGYTF
TGCGCCAGCAGCTTGGGCGGGGTAGCTAACTATGGCTACACCTTC
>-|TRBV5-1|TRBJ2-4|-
CASSLLGNIQYF
TGCGCCAGCAGCTTGTTGGGGAACATTCAGTACTTC
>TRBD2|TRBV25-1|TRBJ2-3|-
CASSEGTSGVSTDTQYF
TGTGCCAGCAGTGAGGGGACTAGCGGGGTTAGCACAGATACGCAGTATTTT
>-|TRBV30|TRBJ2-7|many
CAWSSGGLPAEQYF
TGTGCCTGGAGTTCAGGGGGACTCCCAGCCGAGCAGTACTTC
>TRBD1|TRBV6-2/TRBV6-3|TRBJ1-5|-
CASTNYGQENQPQHF
TGTGCCAGCACCAACTATGGACAGGAGAATCAGCCCCAGCATTTT
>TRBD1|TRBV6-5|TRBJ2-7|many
CASSYSPQGAIYEQYF
TGTGCCAGCAGTTACTCCCCGCAGGGGGCCATCTACGAGCAGTACTTC
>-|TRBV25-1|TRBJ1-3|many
CASSLRGNTIYF
TGTGCCAGCAGCCTAAGAGGAAACACCATATATTTT
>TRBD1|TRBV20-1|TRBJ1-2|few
CSARGTGGLGYTF
TGCAGTGCTAGAGGGACAGGGGGTCTGGGCTACACCTTC
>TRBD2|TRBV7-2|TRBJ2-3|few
CASSWGTTSGTDTQYF
TGTGCCAGCAGCTGGGGGACGACTAGCGGCACAGATACGCAGTATTTT